The sequence of this T cell receptor (beta chain) was determined in a study of T cells expressing NK-cell markers. Study details: It was from sorted CD3+CD56+NKG2C+, CD3+CD56+NKG2C- and CD3+CD56-NKG2C+ T cells that TCR beta repertoires came. Seven HCMV-seropositive donors and one seronegative donor made up the eight sequenced donors. Findings and caveats of the study: Unclear, still, was the HCMV specificity of the expanded NKG2C+ T cell clones.

Reanalyzing the 5' RACE reads, TCRdb keeps one entry per CDR3 protein, without DNA. The sample's table shows around 550,000 distinct CDR3 sequences. Points on this clonotype: The antigen remains unidentified.

The TCR comes from a man younger than 30 in good health. The sample comprised blood T cells: a sorted CD56 or NKG2C T cell subset, CD4+ or CD8+ T cells, or bulk PBMC T cells (not recorded which).

The CDR3: CASNGVSGEQYF. The chain recombines TRBV6-2 or TRBV6-3 with TRBJ2-7. Germline V gives CDR1 MNHEY, CDR2 SVGEGT. The CDR3 sequence is 12 residues long.